This T cell receptor beta chain appears in the sequencing data of a study of T cell repertoires in cytomegalovirus infection. The wider study: Based on public TCR beta signatures, there were indications of CMV infection and of a matching HLA type. Whole-study findings and limits: Frequencies of public TCR beta families were cumulated, and this identified carriers of CMV plus the relevant HLA. The ex vivo response showed dominance by HLA-C-restricted CMV-specific TCR beta clonotypes.

TCRdb reprocessed the reads via MiXCR and lists one record per CDR3 protein. The repertoire includes approximately 130,000 distinct CDR3 sequences, less than 9.5% of them detected once, and around 10% sits in the top ten. Many counts were recorded for this clonotype. Its antigen remains unidentified. Trimming pared 8 bases from V and 3 bases from J, leaving 5 bases between. CDR3 length equals 10 residues. The V gene's germline CDR1 is SEHNR and CDR2 FQNEAQ (reference sequence). This clonotype originated in a human donor in good health (CMV status not recorded). Some clones in this sample may be carry-over from other donors' samples. This chain uses TRBV7-9 with TRBJ2-7; D ambiguous. Material for sequencing was PBMCs. The CDR3 spells CASALYEQYF. In nucleotides, the CDR3 is TGTGCCAGCGCCCTCTACGAGCAGTACTTC.